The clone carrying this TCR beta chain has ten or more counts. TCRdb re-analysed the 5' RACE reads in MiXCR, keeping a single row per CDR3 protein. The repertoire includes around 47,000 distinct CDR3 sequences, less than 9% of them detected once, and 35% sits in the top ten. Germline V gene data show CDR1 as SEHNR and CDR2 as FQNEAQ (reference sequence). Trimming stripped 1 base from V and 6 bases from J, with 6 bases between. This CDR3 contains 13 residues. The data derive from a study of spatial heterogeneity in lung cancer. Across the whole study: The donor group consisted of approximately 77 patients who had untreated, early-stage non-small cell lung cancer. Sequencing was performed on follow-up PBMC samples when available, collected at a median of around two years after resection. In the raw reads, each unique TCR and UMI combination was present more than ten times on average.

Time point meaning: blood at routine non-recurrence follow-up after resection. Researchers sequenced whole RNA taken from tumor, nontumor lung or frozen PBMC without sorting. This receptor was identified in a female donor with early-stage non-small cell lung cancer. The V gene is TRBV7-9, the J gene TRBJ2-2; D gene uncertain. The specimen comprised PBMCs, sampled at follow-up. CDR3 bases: TGTGCCAGCAGCTTAGGAGGCGCCGGGGAGCTGTTTTTT. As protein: CASSLGGAGELFF.